The clone carrying this T cell receptor (beta chain) has only one observation. Its target is not known. A multiplex PCR was run with 60 Vbeta primers and 13 Jbeta primers. The data were produced by immunoSEQ multiplex PCR, yet TCRdb's version contains in-frame clones alone and is incomplete. The table includes 100,000 to 150,000 clones, over 70% detected once. Germline V CDR1 and CDR2: SGHVS, FQNEAQ. The CDR3 loop spans 14 amino acids. This sample is part of a study of cytomegalovirus exposure and HLA in healthy donors. Study context: Among about 179 million T cells, an earlier analysis found about 110 million unique TCR beta sequences.

General study points: Later examination showed HLA-associated TCR beta chains had greater clonal expansion than equally common others. Follow-up analysis later connected one missense variant in DCLRE1C with trimming of TCR beta V- and J-genes.

This clonotype was obtained from a man between 18 and 35 years old in good health and CMV-seropositive. Sequenced material: PBMCs. The chain employs TRBV7-8 and TRBJ2-5; D is perhaps TRBD2 (6 bases). The DNA end lines up better with TRBJ2-7; the J call may be wrong. CDR3 region: CASSLVTRDYEQYF. CDR3 DNA sequence: TGTGCCAGCAGCTTAGTGACTAGAGACTACGAGCAGTACTTC.